These 18 T cell receptor beta chains were all obtained from the same sample, sequenced in a study of shared clonotypes between healthy human individuals. TCRdb's copy holds only in-frame clones and misses some; the assay was immunoSEQ multiplex PCR. Altogether hundreds of thousands of clones are present, 74% being singletons, with the ten largest covering less than 2%. The specimen was memory CD4+ T cells sorted from blood. Stated subset: CD45RA-negative fraction. The receptors come from a woman in her twenties or thirties in good health.

The genes are TRBV2 and TRBJ2-1; weak D call: TRBD2 (6 bases). V lost 4 bases to trimming and J lost 6 bases, with 16 bases between them. CDR3 length: 15 amino acids. Germline-derived CDR1 and CDR2 are SNHLY and FYNNEI. The CDR3 protein is CASSGRVGPSNEQFF. The CDR3, as DNA: TGTGCCAGCAGTGGGAGGGTGGGACCTAGCAATGAGCAGTTCTTC.

This clone occurred a few times. This chain links TRBV28 with TRBJ2-7; 10 bases fit TRBD2. The germline V gene encodes CDR1 MDHEN and CDR2 SYDVKM. The V gene end was trimmed by 11 bases and the J gene end by 12 bases; junction bases not matched to a gene: 7. The CDR3 extends over 10 amino acids. In DNA form, the CDR3 reads TGTGCCGGCCCTAGCGGGAGACCGTACTTC. Translating gives CAGPSGRPYF. Combining the CDR3 with reference TRBV28 and TRBJ2-7 gives the whole variable domain DVKVTQSSRYLVKRTGEKVFLECVQDMDHENMFWYRQDPGLGLRLIYFSYDVKMKEKGDIPEGYSVSREKKERFSLILESASTNQTSMYLCAGPSGRPYFGPGTRLTVT.

The rearrangement links TRBV6-1 to TRBJ1-2; TRBD1 is a possible D gene (5 bases). The V gene's germline CDR1 is MNHNS and CDR2 SASEGT. The ends were cut back, 4 bases at V and 8 bases at J, with 17 bases in the middle. This CDR3 has 14 amino acids. The CDR3 sequence is CASSGRFKTEGYTF. As DNA, the CDR3 is TGTGCCAGCAGTGGACGTTTTAAGACAGAGGGCTACACCTTC.

The chain carries TRBV6-5 and TRBJ2-6; the D is unclear. V was pared by 6 bases and J by 4 bases, with 10 bases between. The CDR3 extends over 14 amino acids. The germline V gene encodes CDR1 MNHEY and CDR2 SVGAGI. CDR3 amino acids: CASRRESGANVLTF. The CDR3 nucleotides read TGTGCCAGCAGACGAGAGTCCGGGGCCAACGTCCTGACTTTC.

V usage is TRBV19 and J usage is TRBJ2-1; D perhaps matches TRBD2 (6 bases). Trimming stripped 3 bases from V and 1 base from J, with 16 bases between. The germline gives CDR1 LNHDA, CDR2 SQIVND (reference sequence). The CDR3 runs to 17 residues. The CDR3 nucleotides are TGTGCCAGTAGTATCTCCCGCGGCGGGGATTCCTACAATGAGCAGTTCTTC. This translates into CASSISRGGDSYNEQFF.

The CDR3 region is CASSPNQPQSTDTQYF. The DNA for the CDR3 is TGTGCCAGCTCACCAAACCAACCCCAAAGCACAGATACGCAGTATTTT. The chain employs TRBV18 and TRBJ2-3; D uncertain. CDR3 length: 16 residues. The ends were cut back, 2 bases at V and 0 bases at J, with 12 bases in the middle. The germline V gene has CDR1 KGHSH and CDR2 LQKENI.

The chain carries TRBV5-1 and TRBJ2-5, with D possibly TRBD2 on 6 matching bases. Trimming cost V 4 bases and J 4 bases, with 11 bases left between them. CDR3 length equals 13 residues. Germline loops: CDR1 SGHRS, CDR2 YFSETQ. The CDR3 spells CASSEGGAETQYF. The CDR3 coding sequence is TGCGCCAGCAGCGAAGGAGGGGCAGAGACCCAGTACTTC.

This clone was recorded once. The chain carries TRBV28 and TRBJ1-5; D gene unclear. Looked up from germline, CDR1 is MDHEN and CDR2 is SYDVKM. The CDR3 has 13 amino acids. V lost 6 bases and J lost 6, with 12 bases in between. CDR3 sequence (DNA): TGTGCCAGCAGACCGCCGGTAAGTCAGCCCCAGCATTTT. Encoded protein: CASRPPVSQPQHF.

The rearrangement joins TRBV30 to TRBJ1-2, with TRBD1 identical over 7 bases. Germline V gene lookup returns CDR1 GTSNPN and CDR2 SVGIG (reference sequence). This CDR3 has 14 residues. With 6 bases clipped from V and 8 bases from J, the junction kept 15 bases outside the gene matches. This CDR3 is CACNSGTDLGGYTF. Written as DNA, the CDR3 is TGTGCCTGCAACTCCGGGACAGACCTGGGGGGCTACACCTTC.

The V and J genes are TRBV7-8 and TRBJ1-3; unclear D gene. CDR3 length equals 15 residues. V lost 1 base and J 0 bases, leaving 7 bases between the germline ends. Germline V CDR1 and CDR2: SGHVS, FQNEAQ. Here the CDR3 DNA reads TGTGCCAGCAGCTTAGAGGCATCCTCTGGAAACACCATATATTTT. Translation: CASSLEASSGNTIYF.

This chain joins TRBV5-6 and TRBJ2-2; D gene ambiguous. V was cut by 7 bases and J by 1 base, with 11 bases left in between. Germline-derived CDR1 and CDR2 are SGHDT and YYEEEE. This CDR3 has 14 residues. The DNA of the CDR3 is TGTGCCAGCGCTGCTGGTCGGAACACCGGGGAGCTGTTTTTT. Amino acid sequence: CASAAGRNTGELFF.

This clone was recorded only once. This chain connects TRBV11-2 to TRBJ1-2; D possibly corresponds to TRBD1 (5 bases). Trimming removed 4 bases at V and 2 bases at J, with 14 bases between. CDR1 and CDR2 (germline): SGHAT, FQNNGV. The CDR3 totals 15 residues. This CDR3 reads CASSSVTGRNYGYTF. In DNA form, the CDR3 reads TGTGCCAGCAGCTCAGTGACGGGACGGAACTATGGCTACACCTTC.

V gene TRBV7-9 combines with J gene TRBJ1-1; 8 nucleotides match TRBD1. V lost 5 bases to trimming and J lost 4 bases; unmatched junction nucleotides: 3. This CDR3 is built from 13 residues. In germline, CDR1 is SEHNR, CDR2 FQNEAQ (reference sequence). The CDR3 nucleotides read TGTGCCAGCAGCCGCACAGGGGGCACTGAAGCTTTCTTT. Its protein is CASSRTGGTEAFF.

The CDR3 sequence is CASSLESTYNEQFF. In DNA, the CDR3 is TGTGCCAGCAGCTTGGAGAGTACCTACAATGAGCAGTTCTTC. The chain is built from TRBV7-2 and TRBJ2-1; unclear D gene. The germline CDR1 and CDR2 sequences are SGHTA and FQGNSA. CDR3 size: 14 residues. Trimming shortened V by 3 bases and J by 2 bases, and 8 bases separated the two germline ends.

The V call is TRBV29-1, the J call TRBJ2-3, with D uncertain. This CDR3 has 12 amino acids. Per germline, CDR1 SQVTM and CDR2 ANQGSEA. V gave up 2 bases and J gave up 4 bases, with 7 bases separating them. CDR3 bases: TGCAGCGTTGAAACTGAGGCAGATACGCAGTATTTT. It yields the protein CSVETEADTQYF.

The chain has TRBV6-6 and TRBJ2-3; D is perhaps TRBD2 (7 bases). The V end was cut by 5 bases, the J end by 5 bases, with 14 bases between. CDR3 length equals 14 residues. Germline CDR1 MNHNY, CDR2 SVGAGI (reference sequence). The CDR3 sequence is CASSGQGGGDTQYF. The CDR3 coding sequence is TGTGCCAGCAGTGGGCAGGGAGGGGGAGATACGCAGTATTTT.

This chain uses TRBV29-1 with TRBJ1-5; perhaps TRBD1 as D (5 bases). V lost 2 bases to trimming and J lost 6 bases, with 11 bases between them. In germline, CDR1 is SQVTM, CDR2 ANQGSEA. The CDR3 is made up of 13 amino acids. The CDR3 is CSVEPGFGQPQHF. DNA of the CDR3: TGCAGCGTTGAACCAGGGTTCGGTCAGCCCCAGCATTTT.

The chain joins TRBV9 to TRBJ2-5, with D unresolved. The CDR3 contains 14 residues. The germline CDR1 and CDR2 sequences are SGDLS and YYNGEE. V was shortened by 0 bases and J by 5 bases, with 11 bases between the two germline ends. CDR3 DNA sequence: TGTGCCAGCAGCGTAGCCGGATTCCAGGAGACCCAGTACTTC. This translates into CASSVAGFQETQYF.